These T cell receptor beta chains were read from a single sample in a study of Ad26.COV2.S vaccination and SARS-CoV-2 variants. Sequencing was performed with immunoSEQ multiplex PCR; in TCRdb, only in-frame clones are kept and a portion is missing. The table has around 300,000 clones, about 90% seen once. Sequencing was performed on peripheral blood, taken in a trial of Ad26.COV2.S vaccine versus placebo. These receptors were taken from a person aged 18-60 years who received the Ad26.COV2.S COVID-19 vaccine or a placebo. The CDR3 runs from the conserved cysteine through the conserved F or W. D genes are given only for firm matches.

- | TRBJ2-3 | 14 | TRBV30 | TGTGCCTGGAGCTTAGCGGTTCGCACAGATACGCAGTATTTT | CAWSLAVRTDTQYF
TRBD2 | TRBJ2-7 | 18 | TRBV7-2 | TGTGCCAGCAGCTTAGCGGGTAGCGGGGATCGATTTACCTACGAGCAGTACTTC | CASSLAGSGDRFTYEQYF
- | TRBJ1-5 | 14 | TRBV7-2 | TGTGCCAGCAGCCTAAGGGAACGTTATCAGCCCCAGCATTTT | CASSLRERYQPQHF
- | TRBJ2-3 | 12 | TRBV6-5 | TGTGCCAGCAGTTACGAAGGGGATACGCAGTATTTT | CASSYEGDTQYF
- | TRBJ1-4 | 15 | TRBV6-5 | TGTGCCAGCAGTTACTCAACAGGCTCTAATGAAAAACTGTTTTTT | CASSYSTGSNEKLFF
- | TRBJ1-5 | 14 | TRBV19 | TGTGCCAGTAGTATTGAGTATAGCAATCAGCCCCAGCATTTT | CASSIEYSNQPQHF
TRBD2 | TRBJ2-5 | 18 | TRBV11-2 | TGTGCCAGCAGCTTAGGTAGCGGGGGGGCCGAGGGGCAAGAGACCCAGTACTTC | CASSLGSGGAEGQETQYF
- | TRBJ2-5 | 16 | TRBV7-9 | TGTGCCAGCAGCTTAGCGGGGCAGGTTAGTGGAGAGACCCAGTACTTC | CASSLAGQVSGETQYF
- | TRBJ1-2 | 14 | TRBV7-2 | TGTGCCAGCAGCTTAGCGATAGGGAACTATGGCTACACCTTC | CASSLAIGNYGYTF
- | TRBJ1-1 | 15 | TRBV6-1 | TGTGCCAGCAGTGAAACTCCTGGTAGGGGGGAGTTGGTTTTCTTT | CASSETPGRGELVFF
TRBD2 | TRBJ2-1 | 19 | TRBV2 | TGTGCCAGCAGTGTAACCCGCGGGACTAGCGGGAAGGGTTACTACGAGCAGTTCTTC | CASSVTRGTSGKGYYEQFF
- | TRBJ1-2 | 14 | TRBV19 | TGTGCCGCTTCCGCAGCGGGGAATAACTATGGCTACACCTTC | CAASAAGNNYGYTF